The 17 T cell receptor beta chains below were found in one sample sequenced in a study of blood T cell repertoires in COVID-19. Profiled with immunoSEQ multiplex PCR; TCRdb holds only in-frame clones, not every one. The sample lists about 210,000 clones; 88% were seen once. Source material: peripheral blood. These receptors all come from a man in his 70s with acute or convalescent COVID-19.

This chain uses TRBV19 with TRBJ1-4; maybe TRBD1 (5 bases). This CDR3 is built from 14 residues. The germline V gene encodes CDR1 LNHDA and CDR2 SQIVND (reference sequence). V lost 5 bases and J lost 7, with 14 bases in between. DNA of the CDR3: TGTGCCAGTAGTTTCAGGGAGGTTACTGAAAAACTGTTTTTT. Protein sequence: CASSFREVTEKLFF.

A single count supports this clone. The J gene is TRBJ2-5, the V gene TRBV4-1, with D tentatively TRBD1 (5 bases). The CDR3 sequence is 15 residues long. V gave up 5 bases and J gave up 3 bases, with 16 bases separating them. Germline CDR1 is MGHRA and CDR2 is YSYEKL. The CDR3 region is CASSSGQGIEETQYF. DNA for the CDR3: TGCGCCAGCAGCTCAGGCCAGGGTATCGAAGAGACCCAGTACTTC.

The CDR3 protein is CASSRDSPSNNSPLHF. CDR3 coding DNA: TGCGCCAGCAGTCGAGACAGCCCGAGTAATAATTCACCCCTCCACTTT. The chain uses TRBV5-1 and TRBJ1-6; tentative D call: TRBD1 (5 bases). With 5 bases removed from V and 5 bases from J, the gap between germline ends came to 17 bases. The CDR3 contains 16 residues. CDR1 and CDR2 from the germline V gene are SGHRS and YFSETQ.

This clone was recorded once. CDR3 protein: CASRPQGSGGTEAFF. CDR3 nucleotide sequence: TGTGCCAGCAGACCACAGGGGAGCGGTGGCACTGAAGCTTTCTTT. J is TRBJ1-1 and V is TRBV28; 7 nucleotides agree with TRBD1. This CDR3 is 15 amino acids long. V gave up 6 bases and J gave up 4 bases; unmatched junction bases: 11. Germline CDR1 and CDR2: MDHEN and SYDVKM.

The chain couples TRBV6-5 to TRBJ2-5, with D maybe TRBD1 (6 bases). The CDR3 spans 13 residues. Trimming removed 6 bases from V and 5 bases from J, with 13 bases in between. Looked up from germline, CDR1 is MNHEY and CDR2 is SVGAGI. Written as DNA, the CDR3 is TGTGCCAGCAGAGCAGGGGCAGTTGAGACCCAGTACTTC. It is translated as CASRAGAVETQYF.

The chain combines TRBV12-5 with TRBJ1-3; no clear D. This CDR3 comprises 19 residues. Germline V gene data show CDR1 as LGHNT and CDR2 as FRNRAP. V was cut by 2 bases and J by 3 bases, with 23 bases left in between. DNA of the CDR3: TGTGCTAGTGGTTTGTTATCCCAGGCGCTCCGACTAAGTGGAAACACCATATATTTT. It translates to CASGLLSQALRLSGNTIYF. Looking up the rest from reference TRBV12-5 and TRBJ1-3 gives the full variable domain: DARVTQTPRHKVTEMGQEVTMRCQPILGHNTVFWYRQTMMQGLELLAYFRNRAPLDDSGMPKDRFSAEMPDATLATLKIQPSEPRDSAVYFCASGLLSQALRLSGNTIYFGEGSWLTVV.

The chain couples TRBV5-8 to TRBJ2-1; 8 nucleotides line up with TRBD2. Looked up from germline, CDR1 is SGHTS and CDR2 is YDEGEE. This CDR3 has 15 amino acids. After removal of 6 bases from V and 1 base from J, the junction contained 6 bases not matched to a gene. This CDR3 is CASTLAGISYNEQFF. The CDR3 nucleotides read TGTGCCAGCACCTTAGCGGGGATATCCTACAATGAGCAGTTCTTC.

The chain has TRBV18 and TRBJ2-2; tentatively, D is TRBD1 (6 bases). The CDR3 sequence is 20 residues long. The V end was cut by 1 base, the J end by 0 bases, with 21 bases between. Looked up from germline, CDR1 is KGHSH and CDR2 is LQKENI. In nucleotides, the CDR3 is TGTGCCAGCTCACCACGCCCCCATTCTGGCAGGGGAGCGAACACCGGGGAGCTGTTTTTT. Translated: CASSPRPHSGRGANTGELFF.

The chain uses TRBV2 and TRBJ1-6; 12 bases are shared with TRBD1. Germline loops: CDR1 SNHLY, CDR2 FYNNEI. The CDR3 length is 16 residues. V was pared by 2 bases and J by 9 bases, with 5 bases of the junction left unmatched. For the CDR3, the DNA is TGTGCCAGCAGTGAATTGGGACAGGGGGCTTCTTCACCCCTCCACTTT. Translated: CASSELGQGASSPLHF.

This chain connects TRBV5-1 to TRBJ2-3; perhaps TRBD2 as D (5 bases). CDR1 SGHRS and CDR2 YFSETQ come from the germline V gene. V lost 7 bases and J 1 base, leaving 13 bases between the germline ends. This CDR3 has 14 residues. This chain's CDR3 is CASRPGLGTDTQYF. DNA for the CDR3: TGCGCCAGCCGCCCCGGACTGGGCACAGATACGCAGTATTTT.

The V call is TRBV28, the J call TRBJ1-1; 12 nucleotides align to TRBD1. V was pared by 5 bases and J by 7 bases, with 11 bases of the junction left unmatched. CDR1 is MDHEN, CDR2 SYDVKM, per germline. The CDR3 consists of 16 residues. The DNA for the CDR3 is TGTGCCAGCAGTCCCTATGGGACAGGGGGCCGGAGTGAAGCTTTCTTT. It specifies CASSPYGTGGRSEAFF.

CDR3: CASSLGGTRLYEQYF. The CDR3 DNA follows: TGTGCCAGCAGTCTCGGGGGGACTAGGCTTTACGAGCAGTACTTC. The chain links TRBV6-5 to TRBJ2-7, with TRBD2 identical over 8 bases. V dropped 5 bases and J dropped 4; count of bases not matched to a gene: 10. This CDR3 is 15 amino acids long. Germline CDR1 reads MNHEY; CDR2 reads SVGAGI.

The CDR3 is CASSWTGAGYEQYF. CDR3 bases: TGTGCCAGCAGCTGGACAGGGGCGGGCTACGAGCAGTACTTC. The chain uses TRBV7-2 and TRBJ2-7; 9 positions match TRBD1. There are 14 residues in the CDR3. Germline CDR1 SGHTA, CDR2 FQGNSA. Trimming at V came to 4 bases and at J to 3 bases, leaving 4 bases not matched to a gene. The full variable domain, in which reference TRBV7-2 and TRBJ2-7 provide the parts outside the CDR3, is GAGVSQSPSNKVTEKGKDVELRCDPISGHTALYWYRQSLGQGLEFLIYFQGNSAPDKSGLPSDRFSAERTGGSVSTLTIQRTQQEDSAVYLCASSWTGAGYEQYFGPGTRLTVT.

V usage is TRBV4-1 and J usage is TRBJ1-3; no firm D call. V shed 1 base and J shed 2 bases, with 12 bases lying between them. The CDR3 sequence is 16 residues long. In germline, CDR1 is MGHRA, CDR2 YSYEKL. Here the CDR3 DNA reads TGCGCCAGCAGCCAAGGTAACAGCTTAACTGGAAACACCATATATTTT. This gives the protein CASSQGNSLTGNTIYF.

V and J are TRBV6-6 and TRBJ2-1; 11 nucleotides line up with TRBD2. The germline V gene has CDR1 MNHNY and CDR2 SVGAGI (reference sequence). CDR3 length equals 15 residues. After removal of 2 bases from V and 9 bases from J, the junction contained 6 bases not matched to a gene. The CDR3 sequence is CASSYTSGSLGEQFF. For the CDR3, the DNA is TGTGCCAGCAGTTACACTAGCGGGAGTTTGGGTGAGCAGTTCTTC.

The chain couples TRBV12-3 or TRBV12-4 to TRBJ1-5; a possible D gene is TRBD1 (5 bases). V lost 5 bases and J lost 8, with 10 bases in between. This CDR3 spans 12 amino acids. CDR3 region: CASSRIGEPQHF. CDR3 in DNA: TGTGCCAGCAGTCGCATAGGGGAGCCCCAGCATTTT.

The rearrangement joins TRBV19 to TRBJ1-6; D is perhaps TRBD1 (6 bases). This CDR3 has 19 residues. Germline values: CDR1 LNHDA, CDR2 SQIVND (reference sequence). V was shortened by 3 bases and J by 11 bases, with 29 bases between the two germline ends. The CDR3 sequence is CASSIFVGRGARSATPLHF. In DNA form, the CDR3 reads TGTGCCAGTAGTATCTTCGTCGGCAGGGGTGCCCGAAGCGCGACACCCCTCCACTTT.